This TCR beta chain comes out of a study of tumor and adjacent non-tumor tissue in lung cancer (dated by TCRdb to the late 2010s). Context from the whole study: By cancer type, the cohort comprised under 15 adenocarcinoma patients, 2 squamous cell carcinoma patients and 1 small cell lung cancer patient. Ages among the roughly 15 patients ranged from about 30 to 76 years, there were roughly ten men and 5 women, and disease was at TNM stage I to III. Sequencing produced fewer than 150,000,000 productive TCRbeta reads in total, an average of approximately 4.2 million reads per sample. Bulk TCRbeta repertoires were compared between lung tumor tissue and matched distant non-tumor lung tissue obtained from more than twelve lung cancer patients. TCRbeta CDR3 sequencing was performed on thirty paired specimens, with one tumor sample and one normal lung sample collected per patient. General conclusions and limits of the study: The top 100 clones accounted for a significantly larger cumulative portion of the repertoire in normal lung than in tumor tissue. Significantly higher TCR diversity (inverse Simpson) was observed in tumor tissue than in normal lung tissue (around 460 vs 160, P = 0.0075, Mann-Whitney U test). The methods do not name the sequencing platform or mention unique molecular identifiers. Because peripheral blood was not sequenced, the blood TCRbeta repertoires of the lung cancer patients in the study went unexamined. Only about 15 patients were in the cohort, and the authors stated that larger samples and more detailed clinical data are needed. TCR diversity was significantly higher in younger patients, and greater tumor TCR diversity was associated with shorter overall survival and shorter disease-free survival.

Bulk unsorted tissue served as the source for RNA extraction, and RNA quality was assessed using a NanoDrop ND-1000 and an Agilent 2100. All donors had newly diagnosed lung cancer, had not received prior chemotherapy, and were admitted for thoracic surgery in China between August and November 2014. Patients with previous radiotherapy or chemotherapy, or with another concurrent cancer, were excluded from the study. Pieces of surgical tissue measuring roughly 1-2.2 cm3 were kept in RNAlater solution and held at -80 degrees C until needed. Library creation used multiplex PCR. TCRdb names Illumina HiSeq 2500 as the instrument used. Following protocols modified from ARM-PCR, the researchers constructed TCRbeta libraries through three rounds of nested PCR with primers (Table S4). Before sequencing, PCR products in the 200-500 bp range were cut out of the gel and cleaned up using the QIAquick gel extraction kit. Per the authors' processing: Reads were cleaned with Trimmomatic, merged with FLASH into complete CDR3 sequences, and assigned to V(D)J germline segments with MiTCR. VDJtools was used to compute clonal diversity as the inverse Simpson's index. In-frame sequences without a premature stop codon were defined as productive reads. In TCRdb, the public reads were trimmed at Q25 with fastp and aligned with MiXCR, with productive beta chains retained. All rows with the same CDR3 protein become a single entry with the most common DNA and genes. The V and J calls shown here were made by TCRdb, not taken from the authors' results. This sample lists 200,000 to 250,000 distinct CDR3 sequences; less than 80% were detected once. Almost 25% of the sample rests with the top ten.

This clonotype was detected a few times. The antigen it recognizes is unknown. No base quality values were provided; no much bigger clone lies one nucleotide off. V was cut back by 1 base and J by 2 bases, leaving a gap of 16 bases between them. The CDR3 sequence holds 16 residues, the cysteine and phenylalanine included. Only the CDR3 region is kept as DNA, spanning 48 bases read in frame from base 1. CDR1 and CDR2, per the germline V gene (reference sequence), are DFQATT and SNEGSKA. The material sequenced was lung tumor tissue. The V and J segments used are TRBV20-1 and TRBJ2-3, with TRBD2 perhaps the D gene, on 6 matching bases. The sequence derives from a man between 60 and 75 years old with non-small cell lung cancer. The DNA sequence follows: TGCAGTGCTAGAGTGGTGGAGGGAGCTGCCACAGATACGCAGTATTTT. Its amino acids are CSARVVEGAATDTQYF.